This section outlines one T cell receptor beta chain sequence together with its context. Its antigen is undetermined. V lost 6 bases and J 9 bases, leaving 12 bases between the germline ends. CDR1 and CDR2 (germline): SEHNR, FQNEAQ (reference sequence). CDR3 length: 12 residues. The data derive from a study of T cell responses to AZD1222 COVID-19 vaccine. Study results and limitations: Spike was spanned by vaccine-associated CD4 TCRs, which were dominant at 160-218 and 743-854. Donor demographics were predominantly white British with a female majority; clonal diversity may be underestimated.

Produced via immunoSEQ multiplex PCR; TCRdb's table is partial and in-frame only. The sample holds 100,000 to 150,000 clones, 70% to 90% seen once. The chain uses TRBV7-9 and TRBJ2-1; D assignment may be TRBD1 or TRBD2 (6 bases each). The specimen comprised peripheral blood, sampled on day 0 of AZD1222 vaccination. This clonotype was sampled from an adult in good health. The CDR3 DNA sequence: TGTGCCAGCAGTTACGGGGGCGGTGAGCAGTTCTTC. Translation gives CASSYGGGEQFF.